This T cell receptor beta chain was obtained from a study of cytomegalovirus exposure and HLA in healthy donors. Vbeta (60) and Jbeta (13) primers were used in the PCR. Libraries were prepared by immunoSEQ multiplex PCR; TCRdb keeps only in-frame clonotypes and omits some of them. Of more than 95,000 clones in the sample, under 85% were seen once. This clone was seen only once. The source is a woman aged 40 to 50 in good health and CMV-seropositive. Sequenced: PBMCs.

The CDR3 is CASSHGHSYEQYF. Written as DNA, the CDR3 is TGTGCCAGCAGCCATGGACATTCCTACGAGCAGTACTTC. This chain uses TRBV27 with TRBJ2-5, with D possibly matching TRBD1 (5 bases). The assigned J gene may be wrong: the sequence end matches TRBJ2-7 better. CDR3 length: 13 residues. Per germline, CDR1 MNHEY and CDR2 SMNVEV (reference sequence).